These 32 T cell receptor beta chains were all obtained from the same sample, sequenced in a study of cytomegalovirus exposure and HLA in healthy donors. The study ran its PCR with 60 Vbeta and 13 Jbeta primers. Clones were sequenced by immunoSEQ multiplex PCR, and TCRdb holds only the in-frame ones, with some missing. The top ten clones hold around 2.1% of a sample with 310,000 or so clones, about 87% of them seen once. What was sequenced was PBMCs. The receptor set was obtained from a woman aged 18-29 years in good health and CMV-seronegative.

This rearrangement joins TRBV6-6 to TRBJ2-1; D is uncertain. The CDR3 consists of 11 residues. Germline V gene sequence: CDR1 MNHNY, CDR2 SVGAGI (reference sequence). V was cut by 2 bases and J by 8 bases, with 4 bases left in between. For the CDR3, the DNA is TGTGCCAGCAGTTACGGCTATGAGCAGTTCTTC. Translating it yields CASSYGYEQFF.

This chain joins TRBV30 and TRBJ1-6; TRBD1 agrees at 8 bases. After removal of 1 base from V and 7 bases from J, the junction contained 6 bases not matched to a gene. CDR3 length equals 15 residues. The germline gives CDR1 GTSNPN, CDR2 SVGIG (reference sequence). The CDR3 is CAWSAQRTGNSPLHF. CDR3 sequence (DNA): TGTGCCTGGAGTGCCCAGAGGACAGGGAATTCACCCCTCCACTTT.

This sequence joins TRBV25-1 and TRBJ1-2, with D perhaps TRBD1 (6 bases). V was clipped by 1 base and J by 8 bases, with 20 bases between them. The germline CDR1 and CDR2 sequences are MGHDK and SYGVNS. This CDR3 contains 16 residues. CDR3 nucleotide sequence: TGTGCCAGCAGTGAATCGGGGGATGGGGGGGCGTCCGGCTACACCTTC. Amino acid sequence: CASSESGDGGASGYTF.

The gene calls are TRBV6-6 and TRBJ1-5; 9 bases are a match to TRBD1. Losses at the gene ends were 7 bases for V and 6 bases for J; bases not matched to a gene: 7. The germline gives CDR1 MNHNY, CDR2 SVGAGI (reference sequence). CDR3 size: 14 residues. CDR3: CASNTGGFGQPQHF. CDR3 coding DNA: TGTGCCAGCAACACAGGGGGCTTTGGTCAGCCCCAGCATTTT.

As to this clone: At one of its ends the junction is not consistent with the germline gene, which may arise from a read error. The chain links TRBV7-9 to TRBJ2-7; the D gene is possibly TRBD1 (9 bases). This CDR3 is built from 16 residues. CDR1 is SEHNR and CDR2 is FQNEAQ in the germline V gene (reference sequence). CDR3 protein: CSSSPGGGQGTREQYF. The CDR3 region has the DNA TGTTCCAGCAGCCCGGGGGGGGGACAGGGAACGAGGGAGCAGTACTTC.

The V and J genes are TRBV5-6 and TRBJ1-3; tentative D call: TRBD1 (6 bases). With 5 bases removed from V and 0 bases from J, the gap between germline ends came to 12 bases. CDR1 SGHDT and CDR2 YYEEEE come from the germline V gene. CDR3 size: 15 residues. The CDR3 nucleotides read TGTGCCAGCAGAACCCGGACAGTCTCTGGAAACACCATATATTTT. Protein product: CASRTRTVSGNTIYF.

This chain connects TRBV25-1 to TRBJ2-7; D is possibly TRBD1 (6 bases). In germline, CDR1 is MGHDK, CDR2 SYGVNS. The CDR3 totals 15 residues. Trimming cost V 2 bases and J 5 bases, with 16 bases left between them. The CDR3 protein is CASSEGQTKAHEQYF. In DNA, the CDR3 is TGTGCCAGCAGTGAAGGACAGACTAAAGCCCACGAGCAGTACTTC.

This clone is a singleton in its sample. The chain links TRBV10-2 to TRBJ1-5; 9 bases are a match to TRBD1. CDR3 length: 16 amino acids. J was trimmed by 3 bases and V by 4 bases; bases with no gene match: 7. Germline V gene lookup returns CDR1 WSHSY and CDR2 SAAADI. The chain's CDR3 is CASSGGGQGFNQPQHF. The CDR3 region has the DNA TGCGCCAGCAGTGGGGGGGGACAGGGCTTCAATCAGCCCCAGCATTTT.

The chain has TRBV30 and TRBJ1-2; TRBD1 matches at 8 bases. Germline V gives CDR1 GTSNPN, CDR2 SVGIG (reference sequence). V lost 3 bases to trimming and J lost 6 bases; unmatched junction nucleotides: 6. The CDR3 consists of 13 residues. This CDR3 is CAWREGQGHGYTF. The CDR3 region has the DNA TGTGCCTGGAGAGAAGGACAGGGACATGGCTACACCTTC.

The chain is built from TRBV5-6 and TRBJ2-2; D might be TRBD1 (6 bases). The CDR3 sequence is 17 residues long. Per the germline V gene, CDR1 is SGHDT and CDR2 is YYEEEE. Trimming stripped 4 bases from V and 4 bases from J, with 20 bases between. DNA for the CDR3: TGTGCCAGCAGCCCGATTCAGAGGGGGTATGGCACCGGGGAGCTGTTTTTT. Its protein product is CASSPIQRGYGTGELFF.

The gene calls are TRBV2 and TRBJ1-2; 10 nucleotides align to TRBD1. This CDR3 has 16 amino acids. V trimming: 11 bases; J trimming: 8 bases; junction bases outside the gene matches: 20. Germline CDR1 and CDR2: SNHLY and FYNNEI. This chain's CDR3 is CAGYRDRGDLFPGYTF. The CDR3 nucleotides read TGTGCCGGTTACCGGGACAGGGGCGACCTATTTCCAGGCTACACCTTC.

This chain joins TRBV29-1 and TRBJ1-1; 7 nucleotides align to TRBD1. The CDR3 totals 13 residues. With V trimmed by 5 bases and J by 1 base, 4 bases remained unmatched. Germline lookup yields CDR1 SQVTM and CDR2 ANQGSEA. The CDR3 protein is CSVYGTENTEAFF. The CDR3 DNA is TGCAGCGTTTATGGGACAGAGAACACTGAAGCTTTCTTT.

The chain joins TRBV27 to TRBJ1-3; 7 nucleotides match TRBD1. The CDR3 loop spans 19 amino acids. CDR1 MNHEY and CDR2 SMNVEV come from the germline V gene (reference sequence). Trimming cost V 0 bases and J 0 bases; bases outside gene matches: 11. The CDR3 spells CASSLSGTAAAISGNTIYF. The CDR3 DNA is TGTGCCAGCAGTTTATCCGGGACAGCAGCAGCAATCTCTGGAAACACCATATATTTT.

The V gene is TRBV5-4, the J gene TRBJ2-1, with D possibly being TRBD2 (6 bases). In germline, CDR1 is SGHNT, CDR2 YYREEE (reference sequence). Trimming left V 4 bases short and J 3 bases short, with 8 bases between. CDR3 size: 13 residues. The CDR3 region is CASSAGNYNEQFF. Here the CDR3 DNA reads TGTGCCAGCAGCGCGGGGAACTACAATGAGCAGTTCTTC.

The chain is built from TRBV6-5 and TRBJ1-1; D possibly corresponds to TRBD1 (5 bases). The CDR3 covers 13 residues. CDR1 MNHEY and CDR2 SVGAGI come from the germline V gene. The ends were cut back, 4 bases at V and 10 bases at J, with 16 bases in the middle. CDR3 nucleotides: TGTGCCAGCAGTTGGGCGGCGGGGCAGGGAGCTTTCTTT. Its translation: CASSWAAGQGAFF.

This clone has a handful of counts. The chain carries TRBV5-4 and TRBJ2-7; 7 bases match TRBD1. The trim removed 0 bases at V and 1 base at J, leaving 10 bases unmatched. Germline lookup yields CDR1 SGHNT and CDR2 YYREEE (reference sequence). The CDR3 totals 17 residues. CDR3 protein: CASSLETRDRKSYEQYF. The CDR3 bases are TGTGCCAGCAGCTTGGAAACCCGGGACAGAAAGTCCTACGAGCAGTACTTC. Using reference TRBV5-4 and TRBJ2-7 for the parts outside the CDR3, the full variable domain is ETGVTQSPTHLIKTRGQQVTLRCSSQSGHNTVSWYQQALGQGPQFIFQYYREEENGRGNFPPRFSGLQFPNYSSELNVNALELDDSALYLCASSLETRDRKSYEQYFGPGTRLTVT.

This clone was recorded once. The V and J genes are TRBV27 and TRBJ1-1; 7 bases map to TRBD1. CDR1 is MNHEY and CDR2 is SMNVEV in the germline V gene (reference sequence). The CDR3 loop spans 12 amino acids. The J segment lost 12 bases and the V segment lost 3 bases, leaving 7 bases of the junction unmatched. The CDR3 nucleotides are TGTGCCAGCAGTTTTTCCGGGACAGCTACTTTCTTT. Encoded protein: CASSFSGTATFF.

The CDR3 DNA follows: TGTGCCAGCAGCGCAGGGGGTGATTACAATCAGCCCCAGCATTTT. Translating gives CASSAGGDYNQPQHF. The V and J genes are TRBV11-2 and TRBJ1-5, with 7 bases identical to TRBD1. The V and J ends lost 5 bases and 3 bases, in that order; junction bases with no gene match: 7. The CDR3 has 15 amino acids. The V gene's germline CDR1 is SGHAT and CDR2 FQNNGV.

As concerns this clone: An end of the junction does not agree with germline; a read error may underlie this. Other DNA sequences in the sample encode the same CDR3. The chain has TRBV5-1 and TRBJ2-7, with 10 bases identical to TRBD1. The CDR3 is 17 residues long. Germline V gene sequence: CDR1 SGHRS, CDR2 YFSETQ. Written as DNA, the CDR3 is TGCGCTAGCAGCTTCCCCCAGGGTGACAGGGGGCTCCACGAGCAGTACTTC. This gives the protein CASSFPQGDRGLHEQYF.

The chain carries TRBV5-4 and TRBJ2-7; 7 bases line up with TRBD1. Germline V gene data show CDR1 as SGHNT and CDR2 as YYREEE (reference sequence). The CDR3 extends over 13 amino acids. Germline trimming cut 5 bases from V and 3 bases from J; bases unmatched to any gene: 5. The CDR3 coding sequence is TGTGCCAGCAGATGGTGGACAGGCTACGAGCAGTACTTC. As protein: CASRWWTGYEQYF.

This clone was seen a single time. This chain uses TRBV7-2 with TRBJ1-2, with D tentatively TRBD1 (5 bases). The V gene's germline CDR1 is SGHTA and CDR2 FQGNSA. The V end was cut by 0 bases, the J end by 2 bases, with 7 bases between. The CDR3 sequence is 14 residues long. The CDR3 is CASSLAAGNYGYTF. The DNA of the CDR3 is TGTGCCAGCAGCTTAGCTGCAGGGAACTATGGCTACACCTTC. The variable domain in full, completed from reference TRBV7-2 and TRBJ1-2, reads GAGVSQSPSNKVTEKGKDVELRCDPISGHTALYWYRQSLGQGLEFLIYFQGNSAPDKSGLPSDRFSAERTGGSVSTLTIQRTQQEDSAVYLCASSLAAGNYGYTFGSGTRLTVV.

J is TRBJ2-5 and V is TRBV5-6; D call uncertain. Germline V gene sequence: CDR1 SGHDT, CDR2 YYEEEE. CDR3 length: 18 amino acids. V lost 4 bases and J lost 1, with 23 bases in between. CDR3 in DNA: TGTGCCAGCAGCACCCGGGTCCGCGACGGTGGTTTCCAAGAGACCCAGTACTTC. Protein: CASSTRVRDGGFQETQYF.

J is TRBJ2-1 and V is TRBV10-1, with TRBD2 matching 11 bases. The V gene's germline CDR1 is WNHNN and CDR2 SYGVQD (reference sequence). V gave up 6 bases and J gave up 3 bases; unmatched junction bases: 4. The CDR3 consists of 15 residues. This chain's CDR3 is CASSALAGDYNEQFF. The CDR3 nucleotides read TGCGCCAGCAGCGCACTAGCGGGGGACTACAATGAGCAGTTCTTC.

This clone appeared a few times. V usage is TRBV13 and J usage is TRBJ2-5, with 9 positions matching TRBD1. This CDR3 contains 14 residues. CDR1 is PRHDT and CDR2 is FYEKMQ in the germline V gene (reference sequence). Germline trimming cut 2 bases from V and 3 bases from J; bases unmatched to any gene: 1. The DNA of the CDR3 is TGTGCCAGCAGCTTACGGGACAGGGAAGAGACCCAGTACTTC. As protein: CASSLRDREETQYF.

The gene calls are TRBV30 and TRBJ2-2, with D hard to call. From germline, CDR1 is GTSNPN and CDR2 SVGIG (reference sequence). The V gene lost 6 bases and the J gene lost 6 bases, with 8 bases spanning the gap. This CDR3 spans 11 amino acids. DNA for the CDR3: TGTGCCTGCACTTCCTCCGGGGAGCTGTTTTTT. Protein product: CACTSSGELFF.

CDR3 nucleotide sequence: TGTGCCAGCAGCTTCGGGACAGGGGGCTCCTACGAGCAGTACTTC. The encoded protein is CASSFGTGGSYEQYF. This chain uses TRBV7-3 with TRBJ2-7, with 11 positions matching TRBD1. This CDR3 has 15 residues. The germline gives CDR1 SGHTA, CDR2 FQGTGA. V lost 3 bases, J lost 0 bases, and 1 base stayed unmatched.

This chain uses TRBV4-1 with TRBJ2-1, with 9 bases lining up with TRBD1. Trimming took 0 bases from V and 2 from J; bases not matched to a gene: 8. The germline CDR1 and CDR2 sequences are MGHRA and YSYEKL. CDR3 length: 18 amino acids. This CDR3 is CASSQDLWGTGPYNEQFF. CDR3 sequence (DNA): TGCGCCAGCAGCCAAGATCTTTGGGGGACAGGGCCCTACAATGAGCAGTTCTTC.

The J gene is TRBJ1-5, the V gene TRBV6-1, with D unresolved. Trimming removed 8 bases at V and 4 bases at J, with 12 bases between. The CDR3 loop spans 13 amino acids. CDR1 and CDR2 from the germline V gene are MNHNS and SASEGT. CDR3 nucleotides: TGTGCCAGCTGTACCCAGTGGAATCAGCCCCAGCATTTT. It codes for CASCTQWNQPQHF.

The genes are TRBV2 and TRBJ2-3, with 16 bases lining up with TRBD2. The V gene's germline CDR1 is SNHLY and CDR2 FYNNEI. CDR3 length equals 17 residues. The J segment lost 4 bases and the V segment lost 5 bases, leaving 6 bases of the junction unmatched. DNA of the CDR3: TGTGCCAGCAGTTGGGGGACTAGCGGGGGGGCCGCAGATACGCAGTATTTT. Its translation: CASSWGTSGGAADTQYF. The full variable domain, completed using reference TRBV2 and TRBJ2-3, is EPEVTQTPSHQVTQMGQEVILRCVPISNHLYFYWYRQILGQKVEFLVSFYNNEISEKSEIFDDQFSVERPDGSNFTLKIRSTKLEDSAMYFCASSWGTSGGAADTQYFGPGTRLTVL.

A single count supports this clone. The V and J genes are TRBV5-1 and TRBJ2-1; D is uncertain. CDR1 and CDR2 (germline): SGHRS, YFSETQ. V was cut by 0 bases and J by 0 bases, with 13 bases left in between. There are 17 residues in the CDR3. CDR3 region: CASSLGVVSSSYNEQFF. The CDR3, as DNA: TGCGCCAGCAGCTTGGGAGTCGTTAGCTCCTCCTACAATGAGCAGTTCTTC. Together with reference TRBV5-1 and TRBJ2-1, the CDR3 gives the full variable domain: KAGVTQTPRYLIKTRGQQVTLSCSPISGHRSVSWYQQTPGQGLQFLFEYFSETQRNKGNFPGRFSGRQFSNSRSEMNVSTLELGDSALYLCASSLGVVSSSYNEQFFGPGTRLTVL.

CDR3 sequence: CASSVEAGDGYTF. In DNA form, the CDR3 reads TGTGCCAGCAGCGTAGAGGCAGGGGATGGCTACACCTTC. The chain recombines TRBV9 with TRBJ1-2; possibly TRBD1 for D (6 bases). From germline, CDR1 is SGDLS and CDR2 YYNGEE. V was shortened by 0 bases and J by 6 bases, with 9 bases between the two germline ends. This CDR3 is 13 amino acids long. Variable domain in full (rest from reference TRBV9 and TRBJ1-2): DSGVTQTPKHLITATGQRVTLRCSPRSGDLSVYWYQQSLDQGLQFLIQYYNGEERAKGNILERFSAQQFPDLHSELNLSSLELGDSALYFCASSVEAGDGYTFGSGTRLTVV.

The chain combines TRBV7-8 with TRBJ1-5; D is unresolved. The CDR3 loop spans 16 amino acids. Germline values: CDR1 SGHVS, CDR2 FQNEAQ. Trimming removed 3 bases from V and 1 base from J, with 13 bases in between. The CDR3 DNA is TGTGCCAGCAGCTTGAGGGTTGGAAGGAGCAATCAGCCCCAGCATTTT. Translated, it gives CASSLRVGRSNQPQHF.